This paragraph covers one T cell receptor (beta chain) sequence. Its target is not known. Libraries were prepared by immunoSEQ multiplex PCR; TCRdb keeps only in-frame clonotypes and omits some of them. The data hold approximately 23,000 clones, with approximately 94% observed a single time. These data originate in a study of brain T cells in children with intractable seizures. Study findings and constraints: Pre-surgery blood may have been undersampled, hiding some clones. Patients' HCMV serostatus was unknown; virus specificity rests on CDR3 similarity alone.

The V and J ends lost 4 bases and 0 bases, in that order; junction bases with no gene match: 0. Germline loops: CDR1 LNHDA, CDR2 SQIVND (reference sequence). This CDR3 region has 15 residues. Sequencing was limited to surgery cases with top T cell transcript signatures in brain tissue. The V gene is TRBV19, the J gene TRBJ2-5; 12 nucleotides line up with TRBD2. Specimen: peripheral blood, collected at surgery. The clonotype was recovered from a boy between 5 and 17 years old with focal cortical dysplasia and intractable seizures. CDR3 bases: TGTGCCAGTAGTAGGACTAGCGGGGACCAAGAGACCCAGTACTTC. Amino acid sequence: CASSRTSGDQETQYF.